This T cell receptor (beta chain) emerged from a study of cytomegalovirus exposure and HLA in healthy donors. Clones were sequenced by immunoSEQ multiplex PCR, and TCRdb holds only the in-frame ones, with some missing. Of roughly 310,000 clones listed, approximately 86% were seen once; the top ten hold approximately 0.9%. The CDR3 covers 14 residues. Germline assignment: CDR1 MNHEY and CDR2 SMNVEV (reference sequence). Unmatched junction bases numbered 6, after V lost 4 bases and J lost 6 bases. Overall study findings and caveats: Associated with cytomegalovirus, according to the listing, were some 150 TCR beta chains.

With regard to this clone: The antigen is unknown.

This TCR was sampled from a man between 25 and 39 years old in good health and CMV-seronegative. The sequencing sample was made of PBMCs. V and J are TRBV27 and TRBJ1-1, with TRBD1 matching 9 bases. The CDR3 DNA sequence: TGTGCCAGCAGTTCCCTCGGGACAGGGTCTGAAGCTTTCTTT. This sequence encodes CASSSLGTGSEAFF.